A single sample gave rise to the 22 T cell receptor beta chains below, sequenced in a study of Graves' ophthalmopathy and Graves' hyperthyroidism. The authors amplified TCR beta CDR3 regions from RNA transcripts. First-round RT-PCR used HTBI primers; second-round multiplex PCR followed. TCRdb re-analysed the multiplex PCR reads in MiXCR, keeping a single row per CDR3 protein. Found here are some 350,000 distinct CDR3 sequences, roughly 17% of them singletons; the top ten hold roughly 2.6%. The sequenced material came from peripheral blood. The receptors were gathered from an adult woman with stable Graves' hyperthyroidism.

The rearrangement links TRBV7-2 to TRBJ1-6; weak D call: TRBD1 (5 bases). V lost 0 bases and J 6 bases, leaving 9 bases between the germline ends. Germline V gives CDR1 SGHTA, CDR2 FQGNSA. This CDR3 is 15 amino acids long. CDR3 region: CASSLAGRFNSPLHF. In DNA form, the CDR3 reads TGTGCCAGCAGCTTAGCGGGGCGGTTTAATTCACCCCTCCACTTT. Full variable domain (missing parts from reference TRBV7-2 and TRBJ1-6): GAGVSQSPSNKVTEKGKDVELRCDPISGHTALYWYRQSLGQGLEFLIYFQGNSAPDKSGLPSDRFSAERTGGSVSTLTIQRTQQEDSAVYLCASSLAGRFNSPLHFGNGTRLTVT.

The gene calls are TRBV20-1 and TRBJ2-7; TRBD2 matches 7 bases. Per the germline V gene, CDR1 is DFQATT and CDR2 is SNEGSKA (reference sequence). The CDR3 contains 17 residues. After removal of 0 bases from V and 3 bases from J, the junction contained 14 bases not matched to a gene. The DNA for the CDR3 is TGCAGTGCTAGAGAAACCTCTGGAGCGGGGAATCACTACGAGCAGTACTTC. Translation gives CSARETSGAGNHYEQYF.

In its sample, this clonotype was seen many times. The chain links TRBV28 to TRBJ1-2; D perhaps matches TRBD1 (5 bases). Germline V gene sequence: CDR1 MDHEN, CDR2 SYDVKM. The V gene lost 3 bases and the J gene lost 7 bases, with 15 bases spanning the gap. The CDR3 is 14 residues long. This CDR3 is CASSFNGGTGGYTF. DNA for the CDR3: TGTGCCAGCAGTTTTAACGGAGGGACGGGTGGCTACACCTTC.

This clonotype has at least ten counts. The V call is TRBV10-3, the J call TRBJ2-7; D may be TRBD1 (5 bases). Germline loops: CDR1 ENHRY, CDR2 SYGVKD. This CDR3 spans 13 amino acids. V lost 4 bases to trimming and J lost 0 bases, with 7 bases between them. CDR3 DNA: TGTGCCATCAGTGGACAGAGCTCCTACGAGCAGTACTTC. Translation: CAISGQSSYEQYF.

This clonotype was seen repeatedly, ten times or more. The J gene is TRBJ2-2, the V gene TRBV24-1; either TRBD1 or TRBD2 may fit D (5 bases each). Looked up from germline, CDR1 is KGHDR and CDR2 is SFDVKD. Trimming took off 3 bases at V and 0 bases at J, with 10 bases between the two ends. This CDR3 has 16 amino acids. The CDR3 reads CATSDRDGANTGELFF. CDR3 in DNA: TGTGCCACCAGTGATCGGGACGGAGCGAACACCGGGGAGCTGTTTTTT.

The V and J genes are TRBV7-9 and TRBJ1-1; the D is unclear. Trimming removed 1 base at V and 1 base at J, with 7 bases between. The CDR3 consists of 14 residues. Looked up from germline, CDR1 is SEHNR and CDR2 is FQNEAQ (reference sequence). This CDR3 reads CASSLEEANTEAFF. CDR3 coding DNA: TGTGCCAGCAGCTTAGAAGAGGCGAACACTGAAGCTTTCTTT.

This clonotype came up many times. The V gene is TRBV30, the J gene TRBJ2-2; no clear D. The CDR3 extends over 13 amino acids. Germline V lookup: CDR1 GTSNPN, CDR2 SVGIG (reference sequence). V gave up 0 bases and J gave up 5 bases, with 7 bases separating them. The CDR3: CAWSVSRTGELFF. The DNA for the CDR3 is TGTGCCTGGAGTGTAAGTCGTACCGGGGAGCTGTTTTTT.

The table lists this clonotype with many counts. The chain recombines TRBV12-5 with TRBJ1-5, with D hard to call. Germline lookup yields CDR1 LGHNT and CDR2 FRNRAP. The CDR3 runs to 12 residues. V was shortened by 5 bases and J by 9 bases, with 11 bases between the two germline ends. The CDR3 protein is CASGPGSWPQHF. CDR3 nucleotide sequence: TGTGCTAGTGGTCCGGGGTCTTGGCCCCAGCATTTT.

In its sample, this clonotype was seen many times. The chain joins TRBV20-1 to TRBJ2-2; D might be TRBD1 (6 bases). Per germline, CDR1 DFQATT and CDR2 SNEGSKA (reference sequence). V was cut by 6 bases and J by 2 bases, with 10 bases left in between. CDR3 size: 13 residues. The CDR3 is CSARTDNTGELFF. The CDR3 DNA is TGCAGTGCGAGGACAGATAACACCGGGGAGCTGTTTTTT.

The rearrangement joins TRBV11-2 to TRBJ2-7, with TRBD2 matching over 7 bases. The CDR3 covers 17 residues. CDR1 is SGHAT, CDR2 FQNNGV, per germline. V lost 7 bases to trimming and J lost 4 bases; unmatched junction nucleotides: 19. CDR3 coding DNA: TGTGCCAGCACCCCCACCCAGGCTGCAGCGGGAAAGTACGAGCAGTACTTC. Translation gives CASTPTQAAAGKYEQYF.

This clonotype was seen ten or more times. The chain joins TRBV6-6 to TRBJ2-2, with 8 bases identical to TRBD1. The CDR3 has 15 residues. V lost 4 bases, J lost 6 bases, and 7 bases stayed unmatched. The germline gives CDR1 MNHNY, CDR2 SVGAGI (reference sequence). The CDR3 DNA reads TGTGCCAGCAGTTCATCCGGGACAGGAGCCGGGGAGCTGTTTTTT. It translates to CASSSSGTGAGELFF.

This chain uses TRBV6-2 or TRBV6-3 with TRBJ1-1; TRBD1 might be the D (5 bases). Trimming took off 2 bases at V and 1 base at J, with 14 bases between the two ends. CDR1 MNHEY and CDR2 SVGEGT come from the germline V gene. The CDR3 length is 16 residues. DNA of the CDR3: TGTGCCAGCAGTTACCCCGATGGACACACGAACACTGAAGCTTTCTTT. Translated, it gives CASSYPDGHTNTEAFF.

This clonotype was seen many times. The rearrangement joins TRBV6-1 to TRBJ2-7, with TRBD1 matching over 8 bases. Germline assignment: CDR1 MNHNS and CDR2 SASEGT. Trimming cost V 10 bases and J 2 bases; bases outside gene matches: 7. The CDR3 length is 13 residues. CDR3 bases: TGTGCCACCACGGGACAGGAGACCTACGAGCAGTACTTC. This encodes CATTGQETYEQYF.

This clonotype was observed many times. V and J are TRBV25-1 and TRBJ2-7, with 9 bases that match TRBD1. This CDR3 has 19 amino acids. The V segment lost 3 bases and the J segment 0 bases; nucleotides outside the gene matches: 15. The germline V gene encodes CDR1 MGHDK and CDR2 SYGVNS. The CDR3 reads CASSEGTGTGKWSSYEQYF. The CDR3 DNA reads TGTGCCAGCAGTGAGGGCACCGGGACAGGGAAGTGGAGCTCCTACGAGCAGTACTTC.

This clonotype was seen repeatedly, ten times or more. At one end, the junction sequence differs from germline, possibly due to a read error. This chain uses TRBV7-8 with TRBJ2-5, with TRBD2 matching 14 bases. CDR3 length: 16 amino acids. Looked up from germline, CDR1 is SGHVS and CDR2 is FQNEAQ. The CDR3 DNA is TGTGCCAGCAGCCAAGGGACTAGCGGGAGCCGAGAGACCAAGTACTTC. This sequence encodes CASSQGTSGSRETKYF.

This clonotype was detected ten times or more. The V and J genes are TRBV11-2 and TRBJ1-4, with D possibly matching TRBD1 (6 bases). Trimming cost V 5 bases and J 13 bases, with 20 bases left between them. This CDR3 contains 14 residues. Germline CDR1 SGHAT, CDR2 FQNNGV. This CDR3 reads CASSVRGSPFRLFF. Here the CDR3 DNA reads TGTGCCAGCAGCGTGAGGGGGTCCCCTTTTCGACTGTTTTTT.

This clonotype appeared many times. The CDR3 DNA reads as TGTGCCAGCAGTTTAATAGATTTCGGGGATTTAGCCAAAAACATTCAGTACTTC. It translates to CASSLIDFGDLAKNIQYF. The chain recombines TRBV28 with TRBJ2-4; tentatively, D is TRBD2 (5 bases). This CDR3 region has 18 residues. The V end lost 2 bases, the J end lost 0 bases, and 17 bases lay between the germline ends. From germline, CDR1 is MDHEN and CDR2 SYDVKM. Full variable domain (remainder filled in from reference TRBV28 and TRBJ2-4): DVKVTQSSRYLVKRTGEKVFLECVQDMDHENMFWYRQDPGLGLRLIYFSYDVKMKEKGDIPEGYSVSREKKERFSLILESASTNQTSMYLCASSLIDFGDLAKNIQYFGAGTRLSVL.

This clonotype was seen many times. CDR3 residues: CATSTGQRYSNQPQHF. The CDR3 DNA reads TGTGCCACCAGCACGGGACAGCGCTATAGCAATCAGCCCCAGCATTTT. The chain combines TRBV15 with TRBJ1-5; 7 nucleotides align to TRBD1. CDR1 LNHNV and CDR2 YYDKDF come from the germline V gene (reference sequence). The CDR3 consists of 16 residues. Trimming took 4 bases from V and 0 from J; bases not matched to a gene: 6.

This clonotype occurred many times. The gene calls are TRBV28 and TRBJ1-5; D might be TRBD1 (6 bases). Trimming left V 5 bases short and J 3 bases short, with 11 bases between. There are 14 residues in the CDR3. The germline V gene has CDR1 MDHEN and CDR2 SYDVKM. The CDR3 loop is CASSPWTANQPQHF. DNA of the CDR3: TGTGCCAGCAGTCCCTGGACAGCCAATCAGCCCCAGCATTTT. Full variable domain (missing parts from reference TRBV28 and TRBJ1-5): DVKVTQSSRYLVKRTGEKVFLECVQDMDHENMFWYRQDPGLGLRLIYFSYDVKMKEKGDIPEGYSVSREKKERFSLILESASTNQTSMYLCASSPWTANQPQHFGDGTRLSIL.

The CDR3 DNA is TGTGCCAGCAGTCCCCTGGCCGGACTCCGTTGGGGCTACACCTTC. Protein product: CASSPLAGLRWGYTF. The rearrangement joins TRBV28 to TRBJ1-2; no clear D gene. CDR1 and CDR2 (germline): MDHEN, SYDVKM. CDR3 size: 15 residues. V lost 5 bases and J 8 bases, leaving 21 bases between the germline ends.

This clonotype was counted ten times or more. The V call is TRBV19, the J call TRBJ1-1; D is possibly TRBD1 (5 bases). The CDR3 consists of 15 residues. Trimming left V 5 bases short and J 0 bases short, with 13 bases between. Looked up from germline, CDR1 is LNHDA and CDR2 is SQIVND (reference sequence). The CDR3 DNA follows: TGTGCCAGTAGTCCCCGGACATATATGAACACTGAAGCTTTCTTT. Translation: CASSPRTYMNTEAFF.

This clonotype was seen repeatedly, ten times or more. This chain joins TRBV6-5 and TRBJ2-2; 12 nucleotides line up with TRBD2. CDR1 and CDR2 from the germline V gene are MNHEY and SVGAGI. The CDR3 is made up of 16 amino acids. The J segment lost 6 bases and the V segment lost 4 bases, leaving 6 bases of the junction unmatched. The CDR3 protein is CASSSPTSGSAGELFF. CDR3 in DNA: TGTGCCAGCAGTTCTCCGACTAGCGGGAGCGCCGGGGAGCTGTTTTTT.